The T cell receptor (beta chain) described here comes from a study of T cells in localized non-small cell lung cancer. Overall study results and limits: For the top 100 tumor clones, a median about 56 also appeared in adjacent lung. Tumor showed lower T cell clonality than uninvolved adjacent lung, where it was highest. Longer overall survival was associated with a higher density of T cells in the blood.

A few counts support this clone. Its antigen is not known. Sequencing was performed with immunoSEQ multiplex PCR; in TCRdb, only in-frame clones are kept and a portion is missing. The repertoire consists of tens of thousands of clones, with more than 75% occurring once and the leading ten covering around a third. Germline-derived CDR1 and CDR2 are GTSNPN and SVGIG (reference sequence). Between the trimmed V and J ends, which lost 2 bases and 0 bases, there was a span of 8 bases. CDR3 length: 14 residues. Material: peripheral blood, obtained before any cancer treatment. This clonotype was sampled from an older male donor with stage II squamous cell lung carcinoma. V and J are TRBV30 and TRBJ1-3, with D perhaps TRBD1 (5 bases). The DNA of the CDR3 is TGTGCCTGGAGTCGGCAGGGCTCTGGAAACACCATATATTTT. Its translation: CAWSRQGSGNTIYF.